A selection of T cell receptor beta chains follows, all from one sample in a study of T-cell memory formation after mild COVID-19. TCRdb itself ran the 5' RACE reads through MiXCR, one entry per CDR3 protein. The sample holds about 400,000 distinct CDR3 sequences, 20% to 25% seen once. What was sequenced was PBMCs or a T cell subset sorted from them (not recorded which). Every receptor here comes from an adult woman who had mild COVID-19 (a few samples of this study predate the infection). Cell type and time point are not known. Each CDR3 is given with its conserved first and last residue. A D gene is named only where the DNA matches it firmly. Clone size is shown for a subset of rows, as once, few, many or a class of expanded clone.

j_gene: TRBJ1-2
abundance: few
d_gene: .
v_gene: TRBV7-9
CDR3aa: CASSRRTDGANYGYTF
CDR3nt: TGTGCCAGCAGCCGAAGGACAGATGGTGCTAACTATGGCTACACCTTC

j_gene: TRBJ2-1
abundance: .
d_gene: .
v_gene: TRBV25-1
CDR3aa: CASSETGRNEQFF
CDR3nt: TGTGCCAGCAGTGAAACAGGGCGTAATGAGCAGTTCTTC

j_gene: TRBJ1-1
abundance: .
d_gene: .
v_gene: TRBV30
CDR3aa: CAWNRRGTSREAFF
CDR3nt: TGTGCCTGGAACAGACGAGGGACTTCACGGGAAGCTTTCTTT

j_gene: TRBJ2-1
abundance: .
d_gene: TRBD2
v_gene: TRBV6-6
CDR3aa: CASSFTGTSGRDEQFF
CDR3nt: TGTGCCAGCAGCTTCACCGGGACTAGCGGGAGGGATGAGCAGTTCTTC

j_gene: TRBJ1-5
abundance: few
d_gene: .
v_gene: TRBV6-2/TRBV6-3
CDR3aa: CASNQWGPDQPQHF
CDR3nt: TGTGCCAGCAACCAGTGGGGGCCCGATCAGCCCCAGCATTTT

j_gene: TRBJ1-6
abundance: .
d_gene: .
v_gene: TRBV18
CDR3aa: CASSPNKETPLHF
CDR3nt: TGTGCCAGCTCGCCCAACAAGGAAACACCCCTCCACTTT

j_gene: TRBJ2-2
abundance: many
d_gene: .
v_gene: TRBV11-2
CDR3aa: CASFMGGASAGELFF
CDR3nt: TGTGCCAGCTTTATGGGCGGGGCGTCCGCCGGGGAGCTGTTTTTT

j_gene: TRBJ1-1
abundance: few
d_gene: TRBD1
v_gene: TRBV12-3/TRBV12-4
CDR3aa: CASSSTGETTEAFF
CDR3nt: TGTGCCAGCAGTTCCACAGGGGAAACAACTGAAGCTTTCTTT

j_gene: TRBJ2-7
abundance: .
d_gene: .
v_gene: TRBV7-6
CDR3aa: CASSPTGPGGEQYF
CDR3nt: TGTGCCAGCAGCCCTACAGGACCTGGTGGCGAGCAGTACTTC

j_gene: TRBJ2-7
abundance: .
d_gene: .
v_gene: TRBV5-8
CDR3aa: CASSFFRVYEQYF
CDR3nt: TGTGCCAGCAGTTTTTTCCGGGTGTACGAGCAGTACTTC

j_gene: TRBJ2-2
abundance: .
d_gene: TRBD2
v_gene: TRBV2
CDR3aa: CASNGGRVIAGELFF
CDR3nt: TGTGCCAGCAACGGCGGGAGGGTTATTGCCGGGGAGCTGTTTTTT

j_gene: TRBJ1-1
abundance: few
d_gene: .
v_gene: TRBV12-3/TRBV12-4
CDR3aa: CASSIDIRAGMNTEAFF
CDR3nt: TGTGCCAGCAGTATTGATATCCGGGCGGGAATGAACACTGAAGCTTTCTTT

j_gene: TRBJ2-1
abundance: .
d_gene: .
v_gene: TRBV24-1
CDR3aa: CATSGDRLNEQFF
CDR3nt: TGTGCCACCAGTGGTGACAGGCTAAATGAGCAGTTCTTC

j_gene: TRBJ2-1
abundance: .
d_gene: TRBD2
v_gene: TRBV11-3
CDR3aa: CASSPYYRSGSKYNEQFF
CDR3nt: TGTGCCAGCAGCCCCTACTACCGGAGCGGGAGTAAGTACAATGAGCAGTTCTTC

j_gene: TRBJ2-2
abundance: few
d_gene: .
v_gene: TRBV12-3/TRBV12-4
CDR3aa: CASTPSAPTGELFF
CDR3nt: TGTGCCAGCACCCCATCTGCGCCCACCGGGGAGCTGTTTTTT

j_gene: TRBJ2-2
abundance: .
d_gene: TRBD2
v_gene: TRBV7-6
CDR3aa: CASRGRTSRGTGELFF
CDR3nt: TGTGCCAGCAGGGGAAGGACTAGCCGGGGGACCGGGGAGCTGTTTTTT

j_gene: TRBJ2-7
abundance: .
d_gene: TRBD1
v_gene: TRBV12-3/TRBV12-4
CDR3aa: CASSTRGQSYEQYF
CDR3nt: TGTGCCAGCAGCACAAGGGGACAGTCCTACGAGCAGTACTTC

j_gene: TRBJ2-1
abundance: few
d_gene: TRBD2
v_gene: TRBV12-3/TRBV12-4
CDR3aa: CASSGLAEGSSYNEQFF
CDR3nt: TGTGCCAGCAGTGGACTAGCGGAGGGAAGCTCCTACAATGAGCAGTTCTTC

j_gene: TRBJ2-3
abundance: few
d_gene: .
v_gene: TRBV4-3
CDR3aa: CASSQEEGGKDTQYF
CDR3nt: TGCGCCAGCAGCCAAGAGGAGGGGGGGAAGGATACGCAGTATTTT

j_gene: TRBJ2-7
abundance: few
d_gene: .
v_gene: TRBV7-9
CDR3aa: CASSLEGRAYEQYF
CDR3nt: TGTGCCAGCAGCTTAGAAGGCAGGGCGTACGAGCAGTACTTC

j_gene: TRBJ1-2
abundance: many
d_gene: .
v_gene: TRBV7-2
CDR3aa: CASSLLPGKDGYTF
CDR3nt: TGTGCCAGCAGCTTACTCCCAGGGAAGGATGGCTACACCTTC

j_gene: TRBJ2-2
abundance: few
d_gene: .
v_gene: TRBV18
CDR3aa: CASSPTAGMNTGELFF
CDR3nt: TGTGCCAGCTCACCAACCGCGGGGATGAACACCGGGGAGCTGTTTTTT

j_gene: TRBJ2-1
abundance: few
d_gene: TRBD2
v_gene: TRBV18
CDR3aa: CASGTSGGYNEQFF
CDR3nt: TGTGCCAGCGGGACTAGCGGGGGATACAATGAGCAGTTCTTC

j_gene: TRBJ1-2
abundance: .
d_gene: .
v_gene: TRBV10-3
CDR3aa: CAISSQTAAVGYTF
CDR3nt: TGTGCCATCAGTTCTCAAACAGCCGCGGTGGGCTACACCTTC

j_gene: TRBJ1-1
abundance: .
d_gene: .
v_gene: TRBV3-1
CDR3aa: CASSQTGTEAFF
CDR3nt: TGTGCCAGCAGCCAAACCGGCACTGAAGCTTTCTTT

j_gene: TRBJ2-1
abundance: .
d_gene: TRBD1
v_gene: TRBV9
CDR3aa: CASSVWDSHNEQFF
CDR3nt: TGTGCCAGCAGCGTATGGGACAGCCACAATGAGCAGTTCTTC

j_gene: TRBJ2-5
abundance: .
d_gene: .
v_gene: TRBV10-2
CDR3aa: CASTSDLNQETQYF
CDR3nt: TGCGCCAGCACCTCGGACCTGAATCAAGAGACCCAGTACTTC

j_gene: TRBJ1-1
abundance: .
d_gene: .
v_gene: TRBV29-1
CDR3aa: CSVGTGTENTEAFF
CDR3nt: TGCAGCGTGGGAACCGGGACGGAGAACACTGAAGCTTTCTTT

j_gene: TRBJ2-2
abundance: .
d_gene: TRBD1
v_gene: TRBV20-1
CDR3aa: CSAEDRENTGELFF
CDR3nt: TGCAGTGCTGAGGACAGGGAAAACACCGGGGAGCTGTTTTTT

j_gene: TRBJ2-2
abundance: .
d_gene: .
v_gene: TRBV5-6
CDR3aa: CASRTYSWGTSGELFF
CDR3nt: TGTGCCAGCAGGACCTATTCTTGGGGGACATCCGGGGAGCTGTTTTTT

j_gene: TRBJ2-5
abundance: .
d_gene: TRBD1
v_gene: TRBV29-1
CDR3aa: CSVARTGQETQYF
CDR3nt: TGCAGCGTGGCCCGGACAGGACAAGAGACCCAGTACTTC

j_gene: TRBJ2-5
abundance: few
d_gene: TRBD1
v_gene: TRBV7-2
CDR3aa: CASSYSRDRQLQETQYF
CDR3nt: TGTGCCAGCAGCTACTCACGGGACAGACAACTCCAAGAGACCCAGTACTTC

j_gene: TRBJ1-6
abundance: few
d_gene: .
v_gene: TRBV7-2
CDR3aa: CASSLRPSPLHF
CDR3nt: TGTGCCAGCAGCTTAAGGCCGTCACCCCTCCACTTT

j_gene: TRBJ2-1
abundance: .
d_gene: .
v_gene: TRBV6-5
CDR3aa: CASSRVRANEQFF
CDR3nt: TGTGCCAGCTCCCGTGTGAGGGCCAATGAGCAGTTCTTC

j_gene: TRBJ1-5
abundance: .
d_gene: .
v_gene: TRBV7-9
CDR3aa: CASSPDGNNQPQHF
CDR3nt: TGTGCCAGCAGTCCGGACGGCAACAATCAGCCCCAGCATTTT

j_gene: TRBJ2-6
abundance: .
d_gene: .
v_gene: TRBV19
CDR3aa: CASSSWDSGANVLTF
CDR3nt: TGTGCCAGTAGTAGCTGGGACTCCGGGGCCAACGTCCTGACTTTC

j_gene: TRBJ2-2
abundance: .
d_gene: TRBD1
v_gene: TRBV7-6
CDR3aa: CASRGQDIGRAELFF
CDR3nt: TGTGCCAGCCGGGGACAGGACATTGGGCGGGCGGAGCTGTTTTTT

j_gene: TRBJ2-1
abundance: .
d_gene: TRBD1
v_gene: TRBV18
CDR3aa: CASSSGQGSSYNEQFF
CDR3nt: TGTGCCAGCTCATCTGGACAGGGGAGCTCCTACAATGAGCAGTTCTTC

j_gene: TRBJ2-4
abundance: .
d_gene: .
v_gene: TRBV12-3/TRBV12-4
CDR3aa: CASSSGNIQYF
CDR3nt: TGTGCCAGCAGTAGCGGGAACATTCAGTACTTC

j_gene: TRBJ2-5
abundance: .
d_gene: TRBD1
v_gene: TRBV12-3/TRBV12-4
CDR3aa: CASSFRGQGRETQYF
CDR3nt: TGTGCCAGCAGTTTCCGGGGACAGGGGCGAGAGACCCAGTACTTC

j_gene: TRBJ2-7
abundance: few
d_gene: .
v_gene: TRBV6-5
CDR3aa: CASSNQGTYEQYF
CDR3nt: TGTGCCAGCAGTAACCAAGGGACCTACGAGCAGTACTTC

j_gene: TRBJ2-4
abundance: few
d_gene: .
v_gene: TRBV5-6
CDR3aa: CASSLASGLAKNIQYF
CDR3nt: TGCGCCAGCAGCTTGGCGTCAGGCTTAGCCAAAAACATTCAGTACTTC

j_gene: TRBJ2-7
abundance: .
d_gene: TRBD2
v_gene: TRBV4-2
CDR3aa: CASSPLAGGRYEQYF
CDR3nt: TGTGCCAGCAGCCCGCTAGCGGGGGGGCGGTACGAGCAGTACTTC

j_gene: TRBJ2-1
abundance: .
d_gene: .
v_gene: TRBV24-1
CDR3aa: CATSDPKGRSYNEQFF
CDR3nt: TGTGCCACCAGTGATCCCAAGGGGCGGTCCTACAATGAGCAGTTCTTC

j_gene: TRBJ2-1
abundance: .
d_gene: .
v_gene: TRBV9
CDR3aa: CASSVAHNEQFF
CDR3nt: TGTGCCAGCAGCGTAGCCCACAATGAGCAGTTCTTC

j_gene: TRBJ2-7
abundance: .
d_gene: TRBD1
v_gene: TRBV6-1
CDR3aa: CASSEGTGGLYEQYF
CDR3nt: TGTGCCAGCAGTGAAGGGACAGGGGGCTTGTACGAGCAGTACTTC

j_gene: TRBJ2-3
abundance: few
d_gene: .
v_gene: TRBV30
CDR3aa: CAWSVRSGVTDTQYF
CDR3nt: TGTGCCTGGAGTGTACGTAGCGGAGTCACAGATACGCAGTATTTT

j_gene: TRBJ1-1
abundance: few
d_gene: .
v_gene: TRBV12-3/TRBV12-4
CDR3aa: CASSFRGGPEAFF
CDR3nt: TGTGCCAGCAGTTTTAGGGGCGGCCCTGAAGCTTTCTTT

j_gene: TRBJ2-7
abundance: many
d_gene: TRBD2
v_gene: TRBV7-2
CDR3aa: CASSTTSGRLRFEQYF
CDR3nt: TGTGCCAGCAGCACAACTAGCGGGAGGTTGCGCTTCGAGCAGTACTTC

j_gene: TRBJ2-7
abundance: .
d_gene: .
v_gene: TRBV5-1
CDR3aa: CASRDQGDSYEQYF
CDR3nt: TGCGCCAGCAGGGATCAGGGAGATTCCTACGAGCAGTACTTC

j_gene: TRBJ2-7
abundance: .
d_gene: TRBD2
v_gene: TRBV7-6
CDR3aa: CASSPELLAGGSYEQYF
CDR3nt: TGTGCCAGCAGCCCCGAATTACTAGCGGGGGGTTCCTACGAGCAGTACTTC

j_gene: TRBJ2-7
abundance: .
d_gene: .
v_gene: TRBV11-2
CDR3aa: CASSLGFGGPPSYEQYF
CDR3nt: TGTGCCAGCAGCTTAGGTTTTGGCGGGCCGCCTTCCTACGAGCAGTACTTC

j_gene: TRBJ2-7
abundance: .
d_gene: .
v_gene: TRBV3-1
CDR3aa: CASSQAGLSYEQYF
CDR3nt: TGTGCCAGCAGCCAGGCAGGGCTGAGCTACGAGCAGTACTTC

j_gene: TRBJ1-1
abundance: .
d_gene: .
v_gene: TRBV11-2
CDR3aa: CASSSLQHTEAFF
CDR3nt: TGTGCCAGCAGCTCCTTACAGCACACTGAAGCTTTCTTT